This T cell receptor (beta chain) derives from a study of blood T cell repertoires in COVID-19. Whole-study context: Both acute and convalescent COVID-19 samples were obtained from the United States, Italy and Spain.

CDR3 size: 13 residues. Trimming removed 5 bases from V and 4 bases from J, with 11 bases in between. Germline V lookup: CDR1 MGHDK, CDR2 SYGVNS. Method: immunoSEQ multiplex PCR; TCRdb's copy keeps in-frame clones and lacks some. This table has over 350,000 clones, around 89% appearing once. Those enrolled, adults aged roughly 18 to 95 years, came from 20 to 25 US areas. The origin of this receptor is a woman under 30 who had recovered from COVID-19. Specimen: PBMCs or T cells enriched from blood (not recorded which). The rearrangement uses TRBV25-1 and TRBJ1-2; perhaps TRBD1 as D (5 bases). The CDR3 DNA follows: TGTGCCAGCAGTCCGGGACTCGCCTATGGCTACACCTTC. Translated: CASSPGLAYGYTF.